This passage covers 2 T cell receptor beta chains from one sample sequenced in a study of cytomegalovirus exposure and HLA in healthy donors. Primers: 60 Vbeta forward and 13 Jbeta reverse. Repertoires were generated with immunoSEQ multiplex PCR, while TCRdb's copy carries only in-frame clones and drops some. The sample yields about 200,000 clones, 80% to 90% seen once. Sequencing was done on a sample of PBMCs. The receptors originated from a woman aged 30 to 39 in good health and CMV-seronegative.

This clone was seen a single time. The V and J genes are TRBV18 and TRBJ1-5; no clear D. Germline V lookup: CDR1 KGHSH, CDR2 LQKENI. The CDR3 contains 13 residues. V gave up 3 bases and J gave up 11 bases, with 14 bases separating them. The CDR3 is CASSPRGRSAQHF. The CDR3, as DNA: TGTGCCAGCTCACCCCGGGGAAGGAGCGCCCAGCATTTT.

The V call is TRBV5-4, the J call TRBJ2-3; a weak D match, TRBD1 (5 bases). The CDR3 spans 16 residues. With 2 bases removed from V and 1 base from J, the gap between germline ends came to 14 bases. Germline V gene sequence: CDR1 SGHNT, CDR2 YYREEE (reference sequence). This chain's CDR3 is CASSFEVDSGTDTQYF. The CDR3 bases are TGTGCCAGCAGCTTCGAAGTCGACAGTGGCACAGATACGCAGTATTTT.